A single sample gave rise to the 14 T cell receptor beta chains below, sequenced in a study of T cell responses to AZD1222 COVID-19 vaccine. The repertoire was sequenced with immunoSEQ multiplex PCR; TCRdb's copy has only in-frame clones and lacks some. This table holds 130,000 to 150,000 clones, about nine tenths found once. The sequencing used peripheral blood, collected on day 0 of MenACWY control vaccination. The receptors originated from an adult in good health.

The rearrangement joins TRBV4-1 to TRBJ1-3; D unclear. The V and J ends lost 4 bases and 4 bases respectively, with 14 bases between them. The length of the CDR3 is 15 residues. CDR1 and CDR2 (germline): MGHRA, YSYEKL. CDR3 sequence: CASSPEGPRGNTIYF. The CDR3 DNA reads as TGCGCCAGCAGCCCCGAGGGCCCCCGCGGAAACACCATATATTTT.

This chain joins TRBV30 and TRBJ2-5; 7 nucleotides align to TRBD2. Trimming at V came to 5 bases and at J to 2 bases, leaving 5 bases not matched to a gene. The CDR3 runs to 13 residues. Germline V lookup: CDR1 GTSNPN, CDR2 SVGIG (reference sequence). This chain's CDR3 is CAWGVGGQETQYF. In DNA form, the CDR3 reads TGTGCCTGGGGAGTGGGGGGGCAAGAGACCCAGTACTTC.

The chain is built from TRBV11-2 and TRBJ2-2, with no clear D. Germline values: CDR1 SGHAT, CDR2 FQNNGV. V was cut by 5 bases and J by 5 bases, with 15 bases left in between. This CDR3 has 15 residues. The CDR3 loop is CASSPTRVWTGELFF. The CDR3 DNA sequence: TGTGCCAGCAGCCCTACAAGGGTGTGGACCGGGGAGCTGTTTTTT.

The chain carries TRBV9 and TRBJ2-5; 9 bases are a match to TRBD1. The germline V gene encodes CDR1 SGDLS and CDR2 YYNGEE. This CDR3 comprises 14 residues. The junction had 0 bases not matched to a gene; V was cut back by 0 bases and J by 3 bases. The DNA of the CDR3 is TGTGCCAGCAGCGTAGGGACAGGGGAAGAGACCCAGTACTTC. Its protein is CASSVGTGEETQYF.

The CDR3 DNA reads as TGCGCCAGCAGCCGAAGGACAGGGGGCGCGTTAGCGGGAGTTTCCTACAATGAGCAGTTCTTC. Translating it yields CASSRRTGGALAGVSYNEQFF. The chain carries TRBV5-1 and TRBJ2-1; the match to TRBD1 covers 11 bases. V trimming: 4 bases; J trimming: 1 base; junction bases outside the gene matches: 19. Germline lookup yields CDR1 SGHRS and CDR2 YFSETQ. CDR3 size: 21 residues.

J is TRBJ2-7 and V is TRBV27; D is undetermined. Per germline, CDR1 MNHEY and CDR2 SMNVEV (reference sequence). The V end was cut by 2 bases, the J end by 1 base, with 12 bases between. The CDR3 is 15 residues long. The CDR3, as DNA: TGTGCCAGCAGTTTAAGTGAGTCTGGGTCCTACGAGCAGTACTTC. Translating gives CASSLSESGSYEQYF.

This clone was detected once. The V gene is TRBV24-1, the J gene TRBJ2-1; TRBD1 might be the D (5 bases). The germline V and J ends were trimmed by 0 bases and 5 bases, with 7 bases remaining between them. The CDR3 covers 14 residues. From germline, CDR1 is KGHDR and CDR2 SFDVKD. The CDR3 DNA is TGTGCCACCAGTGATTTGACAGGAGACAATGAGCAGTTCTTC. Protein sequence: CATSDLTGDNEQFF.

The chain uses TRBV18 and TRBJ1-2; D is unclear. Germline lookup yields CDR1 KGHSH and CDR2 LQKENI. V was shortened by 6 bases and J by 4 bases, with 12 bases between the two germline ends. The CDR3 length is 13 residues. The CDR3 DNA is TGTGCCAGCTCCCCTGTTTCGACCTATGGCTACACCTTC. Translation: CASSPVSTYGYTF.

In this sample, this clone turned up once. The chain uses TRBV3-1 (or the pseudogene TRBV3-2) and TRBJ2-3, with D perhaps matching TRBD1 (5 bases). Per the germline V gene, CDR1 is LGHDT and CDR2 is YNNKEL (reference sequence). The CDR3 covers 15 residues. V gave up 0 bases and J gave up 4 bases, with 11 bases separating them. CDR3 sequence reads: CASSQDQGRADTQYF. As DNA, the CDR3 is TGTGCCAGCAGCCAAGATCAGGGAAGGGCAGATACGCAGTATTTT.

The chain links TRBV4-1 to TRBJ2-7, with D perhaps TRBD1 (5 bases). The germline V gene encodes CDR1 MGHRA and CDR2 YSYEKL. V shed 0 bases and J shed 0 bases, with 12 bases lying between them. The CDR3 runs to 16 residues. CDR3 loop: CASSQERTQSSYEQYF. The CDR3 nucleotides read TGCGCCAGCAGCCAAGAAAGGACACAGAGCTCCTACGAGCAGTACTTC.

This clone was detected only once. The CDR3 DNA reads TGTGCCAGTAGTATTTCGGTCCTACGGACTAACACTGAAGCTTTCTTT. This encodes CASSISVLRTNTEAFF. This rearrangement joins TRBV19 to TRBJ1-1; no clear D gene. This CDR3 spans 16 amino acids. Trimming stripped 3 bases from V and 2 bases from J, with 16 bases between. Looked up from germline, CDR1 is LNHDA and CDR2 is SQIVND (reference sequence).

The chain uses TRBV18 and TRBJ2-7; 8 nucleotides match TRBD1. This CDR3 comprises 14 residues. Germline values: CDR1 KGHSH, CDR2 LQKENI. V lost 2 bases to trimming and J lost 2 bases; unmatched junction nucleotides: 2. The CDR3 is CASSPGTGPYEQYF. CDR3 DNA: TGTGCCAGCTCACCAGGGACAGGACCCTACGAGCAGTACTTC.

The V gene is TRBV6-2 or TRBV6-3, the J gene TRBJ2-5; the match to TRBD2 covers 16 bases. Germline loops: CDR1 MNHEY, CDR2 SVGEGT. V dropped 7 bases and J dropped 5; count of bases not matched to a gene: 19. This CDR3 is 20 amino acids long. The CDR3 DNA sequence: TGTGCCAGCACCCCAACCCACGTCTCGGGACTAGCGGGGGGGCGGGAGACCCAGTACTTC. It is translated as CASTPTHVSGLAGGRETQYF.

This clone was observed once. The CDR3 is CASSLASPETQYF. In DNA, the CDR3 is TGTGCCAGCAGCTTGGCTAGCCCAGAGACCCAGTACTTC. This sequence joins TRBV5-5 and TRBJ2-5, with D tentatively TRBD2 (5 bases). The length of the CDR3 is 13 residues. Germline CDR1 SGHKS, CDR2 YYEKEE (reference sequence). V shed 0 bases and J shed 4 bases, with 7 bases lying between them.